The 26 T cell receptor beta chains below all came from one sample that was sequenced in a study of cytomegalovirus exposure and HLA in healthy donors. The assay was immunoSEQ multiplex PCR, and TCRdb's table has in-frame clones only and misses some. The table has 150,000 to 200,000 clones, 86% seen once. Sample: PBMCs. These receptors all stem from a man between 18 and 35 years old in good health and CMV-seropositive.

This clone is a singleton in its sample. CDR3: CASSSQPGVLNEKLFF. The CDR3 DNA sequence: TGTGCCAGCAGCTCCCAACCGGGAGTTTTAAATGAAAAACTGTTTTTT. V is TRBV7-9 and J is TRBJ1-4; no clear D gene. The CDR3 sequence is 16 residues long. Germline CDR1 and CDR2: SEHNR and FQNEAQ (reference sequence). The V and J ends lost 4 bases and 5 bases respectively, with 17 bases between them.

V usage is TRBV4-1 and J usage is TRBJ2-7; 14 bases are a match to TRBD2. CDR1 and CDR2 (germline): MGHRA, YSYEKL. The CDR3 contains 15 residues. Losses at the gene ends were 3 bases for V and 4 bases for J; bases not matched to a gene: 2. CDR3 sequence reads: CASSQTSGREYEQYF. The CDR3 nucleotides read TGCGCCAGCAGCCAGACTAGCGGGAGGGAATACGAGCAGTACTTC.

This clone appeared a single time. The chain uses TRBV6-5 and TRBJ2-1, with 7 bases lining up with TRBD2. The length of the CDR3 is 15 residues. Germline trimming cut 2 bases from V and 4 bases from J; bases unmatched to any gene: 5. Germline CDR1 is MNHEY and CDR2 is SVGAGI. DNA of the CDR3: TGTGCCAGCAGTTACAAGGCTAGCGGATACAATGAGCAGTTCTTC. Translating gives CASSYKASGYNEQFF.

With respect to this clone: Other nucleotide sequences from this sample produce the same CDR3. The V gene is TRBV9, the J gene TRBJ2-7; the D is unclear. Trimming took off 0 bases at V and 2 bases at J, with 9 bases between the two ends. Germline CDR1 reads SGDLS; CDR2 reads YYNGEE. The CDR3 totals 14 residues. The CDR3 nucleotides are TGTGCCAGCAGCGTAGGAGGTGATCCCTACGAGCAGTACTTC. Its protein product is CASSVGGDPYEQYF.

The chain is built from TRBV27 and TRBJ2-1; TRBD1 matches 7 bases. The trim removed 6 bases at V and 5 bases at J, leaving 4 bases unmatched. The length of the CDR3 is 13 residues. Germline-derived CDR1 and CDR2 are MNHEY and SMNVEV (reference sequence). The CDR3 sequence is CASSHGTDNEQFF. Written as DNA, the CDR3 is TGTGCCAGCAGCCACGGGACAGACAATGAGCAGTTCTTC.

In its sample, this clone was seen once. CDR3 sequence reads: CASSYSGMNTEAFF. Here the CDR3 DNA reads TGTGCCAGCAGTTACTCGGGCATGAACACTGAAGCTTTCTTT. This chain connects TRBV6-6 to TRBJ1-1, with D unclear. The CDR3 has 14 amino acids. The V gene's germline CDR1 is MNHNY and CDR2 SVGAGI (reference sequence). V was pared by 0 bases and J by 0 bases, with 5 bases between.

In this sample, this clone turned up a few times. The gene calls are TRBV15 and TRBJ2-7; TRBD2 is a possible D gene (6 bases). Trimming cost V 1 base and J 3 bases, with 13 bases left between them. Germline V gene sequence: CDR1 LNHNV, CDR2 YYDKDF (reference sequence). This CDR3 has 15 amino acids. CDR3 nucleotides: TGTGCCACCAGCAGAGGGGAGGTCACGCTCTACGAGCAGTACTTC. Encoded protein: CATSRGEVTLYEQYF. Together with reference TRBV15 and TRBJ2-7, the CDR3 gives the full variable domain: DAMVIQNPRYQVTQFGKPVTLSCSQTLNHNVMYWYQQKSSQAPKLLFHYYDKDFNNEADTPDNFQSRRPNTSFCFLDIRSPGLGDTAMYLCATSRGEVTLYEQYFGPGTRLTVT.

The chain is built from TRBV18 and TRBJ1-1; no clear D gene. V was clipped by 2 bases and J by 0 bases, with 7 bases between them. The CDR3 is made up of 14 amino acids. Germline CDR1 is KGHSH and CDR2 is LQKENI. The CDR3 sequence is CASSPGTLNTEAFF. CDR3 bases: TGTGCCAGCTCACCAGGCACACTGAACACTGAAGCTTTCTTT.

The chain is built from TRBV30 and TRBJ1-6; D is undetermined. CDR3 length equals 19 residues. V was clipped by 4 bases and J by 6 bases, with 28 bases between them. Germline V lookup: CDR1 GTSNPN, CDR2 SVGIG (reference sequence). CDR3 sequence reads: CAWKERIRRGFGFNSPLHF. CDR3 nucleotides: TGTGCCTGGAAGGAGCGAATACGCAGAGGCTTCGGCTTTAATTCACCCCTCCACTTT.

CDR3: CASSLSGLSYEQYF. CDR3 bases: TGTGCCAGCAGCTTATCAGGTCTCTCCTACGAGCAGTACTTC. The chain uses TRBV7-9 and TRBJ2-7; D uncertain. Trimming removed 2 bases at V and 0 bases at J, with 8 bases between. The CDR3 has 14 amino acids. The germline V gene has CDR1 SEHNR and CDR2 FQNEAQ (reference sequence).

This clone was recorded once. V usage is TRBV28 and J usage is TRBJ1-2; maybe TRBD1 (5 bases). This CDR3 is built from 13 residues. The ends were cut back, 3 bases at V and 5 bases at J, with 10 bases in the middle. Germline CDR1 MDHEN, CDR2 SYDVKM. The CDR3 DNA reads as TGTGCCAGCAGTTTGGGGCAGGGATATGGCTACACCTTC. It yields the protein CASSLGQGYGYTF.

This clone has a handful of counts. Other DNA sequences from this sample encode an identical CDR3 as well. The rearrangement uses TRBV29-1 and TRBJ2-7; a possible D gene is TRBD2 (6 bases). V dropped 5 bases and J dropped 0 bases, with 11 bases sitting between them. The CDR3 length is 13 residues. Germline lookup yields CDR1 SQVTM and CDR2 ANQGSEA. CDR3 coding DNA: TGCAGCGTTAGGACCGGGAGCTCCTACGAGCAGTACTTC. This encodes CSVRTGSSYEQYF.

The chain carries TRBV28 and TRBJ2-3; weak D call: TRBD2 (6 bases). V was pared by 6 bases and J by 5 bases, with 15 bases between. This CDR3 spans 14 amino acids. Germline CDR1 MDHEN, CDR2 SYDVKM. In nucleotides, the CDR3 is TGTGCCAGCAGCATACAATACGGGGGAGATACGCAGTATTTT. It translates to CASSIQYGGDTQYF.

In this sample, this clone turned up once. The chain carries TRBV27 and TRBJ1-2, with 7 bases matching TRBD1. There are 13 residues in the CDR3. The V gene end was trimmed by 3 bases and the J gene end by 8 bases; junction bases not matched to a gene: 6. CDR1 is MNHEY, CDR2 SMNVEV, per germline (reference sequence). The CDR3 protein is CASSFTGVGGYTF. The CDR3 DNA reads as TGTGCCAGCAGTTTCACAGGGGTTGGCGGCTACACCTTC.

The chain links TRBV7-2 to TRBJ1-3; D gene unclear. V lost 3 bases, J lost 2 bases, and 8 bases lay in between. The CDR3 contains 14 residues. CDR1 and CDR2 from the germline V gene are SGHTA and FQGNSA. The CDR3 is CASSFAGTGNTIYF. DNA for the CDR3: TGTGCCAGCAGCTTTGCAGGCACTGGAAACACCATATATTTT.

The CDR3 sequence is CASTANEDEKLFF. The CDR3 bases are TGCGCCAGCACAGCGAATGAGGATGAAAAACTGTTTTTT. The rearrangement joins TRBV5-1 to TRBJ1-4; D uncertain. Deletions cut 6 bases from V and 6 bases from J, with 12 bases between. This CDR3 spans 13 amino acids. Germline V gene sequence: CDR1 SGHRS, CDR2 YFSETQ. Using reference TRBV5-1 and TRBJ1-4 for the parts outside the CDR3, the full variable domain is KAGVTQTPRYLIKTRGQQVTLSCSPISGHRSVSWYQQTPGQGLQFLFEYFSETQRNKGNFPGRFSGRQFSNSRSEMNVSTLELGDSALYLCASTANEDEKLFFGSGTQLSVL.

The rearrangement joins TRBV28 to TRBJ2-7, with 8 bases identical to TRBD2. Germline-derived CDR1 and CDR2 are MDHEN and SYDVKM. Trimming took 2 bases from V and 4 from J; bases not matched to a gene: 10. This CDR3 comprises 16 residues. The CDR3 loop is CASSLALAGAAYEQYF. DNA of the CDR3: TGTGCCAGCAGTTTAGCCCTAGCGGGCGCTGCGTACGAGCAGTACTTC.

This clone has a handful of counts. This rearrangement joins TRBV5-4 to TRBJ2-2, with 11 bases aligning to TRBD2. The ends lost 1 base at V and 6 bases at J; junction bases unmatched: 5. This CDR3 has 16 residues. Per the germline V gene, CDR1 is SGHNT and CDR2 is YYREEE (reference sequence). CDR3 nucleotides: TGTGCCAGCAGCTTGTCACCTAGCGGGAGGCCCGGGGAGCTGTTTTTT. Translated, it gives CASSLSPSGRPGELFF.

The J gene is TRBJ2-3, the V gene TRBV5-5; TRBD1 aligns across 7 bases. The CDR3 has 12 amino acids. Germline-derived CDR1 and CDR2 are SGHKS and YYEKEE (reference sequence). J was trimmed by 12 bases and V by 6 bases; bases with no gene match: 10. The CDR3 nucleotides read TGTGCCAGCACCGAGGGGGCCCGAGTACAGTATTTT. This gives the protein CASTEGARVQYF.

This sequence joins TRBV7-2 and TRBJ1-2; TRBD1 is a possible D gene (6 bases). Germline V CDR1 and CDR2: SGHTA, FQGNSA. V lost 4 bases, J lost 4 bases, and 10 bases lay in between. This CDR3 comprises 13 residues. CDR3 sequence: CASSSTGIYGYTF. As DNA, the CDR3 is TGTGCCAGCAGCTCGACAGGTATCTATGGCTACACCTTC.

This clone appeared a single time. The CDR3 DNA is TGTGCCAGCGCTCAGAACACTAACTATGGCTACACCTTC. It codes for CASAQNTNYGYTF. V and J are TRBV6-5 and TRBJ1-2; D is unresolved. Germline assignment: CDR1 MNHEY and CDR2 SVGAGI. CDR3 length: 13 residues. Trimming cost V 8 bases and J 0 bases, with 10 bases left between them.

The V and J genes are TRBV30 and TRBJ2-1; D gene ambiguous. From germline, CDR1 is GTSNPN and CDR2 SVGIG (reference sequence). V lost 1 base to trimming and J lost 9 bases, with 10 bases between them. CDR3 size: 12 residues. DNA of the CDR3: TGTGCCTGGAGTGGCGAGCGAGGTGAGCAGTTCTTC. Protein product: CAWSGERGEQFF.

The chain links TRBV6-6 to TRBJ2-1, with 8 bases that match TRBD1. Looked up from germline, CDR1 is MNHNY and CDR2 is SVGAGI (reference sequence). The CDR3 runs 15 residues. J gave up 9 bases and V 6 bases, and 13 bases lay outside the gene matches. The CDR3, as DNA: TGTGCCAGCAGCCCGGGGGCACAGGGGGGTCTTGAGCAGTTCTTC. Amino acid sequence: CASSPGAQGGLEQFF.

The J gene is TRBJ2-5, the V gene TRBV28; D might be TRBD2 (5 bases). This CDR3 has 12 residues. Deletions cut 5 bases from V and 7 bases from J, with 11 bases between. Germline values: CDR1 MDHEN, CDR2 SYDVKM. CDR3 sequence reads: CASSLPRGTQYF. The CDR3, as DNA: TGTGCCAGCAGTCTCCCACGGGGGACCCAGTACTTC.

V gene TRBV6-1 combines with J gene TRBJ1-4; D possibly corresponds to TRBD1 (5 bases). The length of the CDR3 is 13 residues. V was shortened by 8 bases and J by 8 bases, with 15 bases between the two germline ends. Germline loops: CDR1 MNHNS, CDR2 SASEGT. CDR3 protein: CASALFGGEKLFF. CDR3 DNA sequence: TGTGCCAGCGCACTCTTCGGGGGGGAAAAACTGTTTTTT.

A single count supports this clone. This sequence joins TRBV9 and TRBJ2-5, with D tentatively TRBD1 (6 bases). The V end lost 2 bases, the J end lost 5 bases, and 16 bases lay between the germline ends. CDR1 and CDR2 from the germline V gene are SGDLS and YYNGEE. The CDR3 totals 15 residues. CDR3 nucleotide sequence: TGTGCCAGCAGCGTCCAGGCAGCCCAGGGGGAGACCCAGTACTTC. Its protein product is CASSVQAAQGETQYF.